The 25 T cell receptor beta chains below come from one sample, sequenced in a study of technical replicates of blood from four donors. Clones were read by immunoSEQ multiplex PCR, and TCRdb kept only the in-frame ones, dropping some. Among roughly 62,000 clones listed, about nine tenths were seen once. The specimen sequenced was PBMCs. The receptors come from a human donor in good health. Some clones in this sample may be carry-over from other donors' samples.

V gene TRBV10-2 combines with J gene TRBJ1-2; D may be TRBD1 (5 bases). The length of the CDR3 is 16 residues. Germline lookup yields CDR1 WSHSY and CDR2 SAAADI. V was clipped by 2 bases and J by 8 bases, with 21 bases between them. The CDR3 DNA sequence: TGCGCCAGCAGTGAGCCCTGTGTGGGGGGACGGTGCGGCTACACCTTC. Protein sequence: CASSEPCVGGRCGYTF.

This clone has just a few counts. This chain connects TRBV4-1 to TRBJ2-6, with D unclear. This CDR3 is built from 16 residues. Germline CDR1 MGHRA, CDR2 YSYEKL. Trimming took off 4 bases at V and 3 bases at J, with 13 bases between the two ends. In DNA, the CDR3 is TGCGCCAGCAGCCCTTCACCAGGTGGTGGGGCCAACGTCCTGACTTTC. It codes for CASSPSPGGGANVLTF.

The CDR3 nucleotides are TGCGCCAGCAGACAGGGGGCCTTGGACACTGAAGCTTTCTTT. It yields the protein CASRQGALDTEAFF. The V call is TRBV5-1, the J call TRBJ1-1; 9 positions match TRBD1. Losses at the gene ends were 5 bases for V and 3 bases for J; bases not matched to a gene: 5. CDR1 and CDR2 (germline): SGHRS, YFSETQ. This CDR3 spans 14 amino acids.

J is TRBJ2-7 and V is TRBV5-1; 7 nucleotides line up with TRBD1. V lost 3 bases, J lost 3 bases, and 3 bases stayed unmatched. The CDR3 sequence is 13 residues long. The germline gives CDR1 SGHRS, CDR2 YFSETQ. The CDR3 DNA is TGCGCCAGCAGCTCCCCAGGGGGCTACGAGCAGTACTTC. It codes for CASSSPGGYEQYF.

The chain joins TRBV19 to TRBJ2-5, with 7 bases that match TRBD1. The CDR3 has 12 amino acids. With V trimmed by 7 bases and J by 3 bases, 2 bases remained unmatched. Germline V lookup: CDR1 LNHDA, CDR2 SQIVND (reference sequence). The CDR3, as DNA: TGTGCCAGTACCGACAGGGAAGAGACCCAGTACTTC. Its protein product is CASTDREETQYF. The full variable domain, its missing parts supplied by reference TRBV19 and TRBJ2-5, is DGGITQSPKYLFRKEGQNVTLSCEQNLNHDAMYWYRQDPGQGLRLIYYSQIVNDFQKGDIAEGYSVSREKKESFPLTVTSAQKNPTAFYLCASTDREETQYFGPGTRLLVL.

CDR3: CASSESVRGLATNEKLFF. CDR3 coding DNA: TGTGCCAGCAGTGAAAGTGTCAGGGGGCTAGCAACTAATGAAAAACTGTTTTTT. The chain links TRBV6-1 to TRBJ1-4, with TRBD1 matching over 8 bases. CDR1 MNHNS and CDR2 SASEGT come from the germline V gene. With 2 bases clipped from V and 0 bases from J, the junction kept 8 bases outside the gene matches. The CDR3 is 18 residues long.

This clone showed up just a few times. The rearrangement links TRBV27 to TRBJ2-6; maybe TRBD1 (6 bases). Germline-derived CDR1 and CDR2 are MNHEY and SMNVEV (reference sequence). The CDR3 totals 20 residues. Trimming cost V 3 bases and J 4 bases, with 25 bases left between them. CDR3 sequence: CASSFRARRGLALGANVLTF. CDR3 bases: TGTGCCAGCAGTTTTAGGGCCCGCAGGGGATTGGCCCTCGGGGCCAACGTCCTGACTTTC. The full variable domain, rest sourced from reference TRBV27 and TRBJ2-6, is EAQVTQNPRYLITVTGKKLTVTCSQNMNHEYMSWYRQDPGLGLRQIYYSMNVEVTDKGDVPEGYKVSRKEKRNFPLILESPSPNQTSLYFCASSFRARRGLALGANVLTFGAGSRLTVL.

The CDR3 sequence: CASSTVQTGTDTQYF. In DNA, the CDR3 is TGTGCCAGTAGTACCGTACAGACAGGGACAGATACGCAGTATTTT. J is TRBJ2-3 and V is TRBV19, with 7 nucleotides matching TRBD1. Unmatched junction bases numbered 7, after V lost 4 bases and J lost 3 bases. Germline CDR1 reads LNHDA; CDR2 reads SQIVND (reference sequence). CDR3 length: 15 amino acids.

This rearrangement joins TRBV27 to TRBJ1-4; 10 bases align to TRBD1. The junction had 10 bases not matched to a gene; V was cut back by 5 bases and J by 7 bases. The CDR3 is 16 residues long. CDR1 is MNHEY, CDR2 SMNVEV, per germline (reference sequence). CDR3 bases: TGTGCCAGCAGTGCAAAGACAGGGGGCCACGGTGAAAAACTGTTTTTT. This sequence encodes CASSAKTGGHGEKLFF. The full variable domain, in which reference TRBV27 and TRBJ1-4 provide the parts outside the CDR3, is EAQVTQNPRYLITVTGKKLTVTCSQNMNHEYMSWYRQDPGLGLRQIYYSMNVEVTDKGDVPEGYKVSRKEKRNFPLILESPSPNQTSLYFCASSAKTGGHGEKLFFGSGTQLSVL.

The sample holds one count of this clone. The CDR3 region is CASSLGLRIDEQFF. The CDR3, as DNA: TGTGCCAGCAGTTTAGGGCTAAGAATCGATGAGCAGTTCTTC. The rearrangement joins TRBV27 to TRBJ2-1; no reliable D call. CDR3 length: 14 residues. CDR1 is MNHEY, CDR2 SMNVEV, per germline (reference sequence). The ends were cut back, 2 bases at V and 8 bases at J, with 13 bases in the middle.

V is TRBV4-3 and J is TRBJ2-7; no clear D. Germline CDR1 and CDR2: LGHNA and YSLEER. This CDR3 contains 15 residues. Trimming shortened V by 2 bases and J by 0 bases, and 11 bases separated the two germline ends. The CDR3 loop reads CASSQTSLSSYEQYF. The CDR3 DNA follows: TGCGCCAGCAGCCAAACGTCCTTGAGCTCCTACGAGCAGTACTTC.

The chain combines TRBV4-1 with TRBJ2-4, with 8 bases matching TRBD2. CDR3 length equals 18 residues. Per the germline V gene, CDR1 is MGHRA and CDR2 is YSYEKL. The trim removed 5 bases at V and 1 base at J, leaving 13 bases unmatched. The CDR3 bases are TGCGCCAGCAGCAAGGTGGTTGGTCCGGGAGGGGCCAAAAACATTCAGTACTTC. Encoded protein: CASSKVVGPGGAKNIQYF.

The V and J genes are TRBV5-4 and TRBJ1-2, with 9 bases lining up with TRBD1. The CDR3 has 17 amino acids. Per germline, CDR1 SGHNT and CDR2 YYREEE (reference sequence). The V segment lost 4 bases and the J segment 4 bases; nucleotides outside the gene matches: 14. The CDR3 DNA reads TGTGCCAGCAGCCCCGCGACAGGGGGAACGCTTGGCTATGGCTACACCTTC. This gives the protein CASSPATGGTLGYGYTF.

V usage is TRBV27 and J usage is TRBJ1-2; 12 bases are shared with TRBD1. Germline CDR1 reads MNHEY; CDR2 reads SMNVEV (reference sequence). The ends lost 6 bases at V and 5 bases at J; junction bases unmatched: 4. This CDR3 comprises 14 residues. The CDR3 loop reads CASRRGQGAYGYTF. The DNA of the CDR3 is TGTGCCAGCAGACGGGGACAGGGGGCGTATGGCTACACCTTC.

Note on this clone: Distinct nucleotide sequences in the sample also encode this CDR3. This rearrangement joins TRBV6-5 to TRBJ1-2; D is perhaps TRBD1 (6 bases). The V end lost 0 bases, the J end lost 5 bases, and 7 bases lay between the germline ends. Germline CDR1 MNHEY, CDR2 SVGAGI. The CDR3 runs 13 residues. The CDR3 region has the DNA TGTGCCAGCAGTTACTCGCAGGGGTATGGCTACACCTTC. It is translated as CASSYSQGYGYTF.

The rearrangement uses TRBV10-2 and TRBJ1-1, with TRBD1 matching 9 bases. The V gene's germline CDR1 is WSHSY and CDR2 SAAADI. Losses at the gene ends were 6 bases for V and 1 base for J; bases not matched to a gene: 0. This CDR3 is 13 amino acids long. The CDR3 bases are TGCGCCAGCAGGGGACAGGGGAACACTGAAGCTTTCTTT. This codes for CASRGQGNTEAFF.

The chain joins TRBV7-9 to TRBJ1-1; D is uncertain. The CDR3 has 17 residues. Between the trimmed V and J ends, which lost 2 bases and 1 base, there was a span of 17 bases. The V gene's germline CDR1 is SEHNR and CDR2 FQNEAQ (reference sequence). The CDR3 region has the DNA TGTGCCAGCAGCTTATCCCAAACGAGTAAACGGAACACTGAAGCTTTCTTT. Its protein product is CASSLSQTSKRNTEAFF.

The genes are TRBV5-1 and TRBJ2-3; 12 bases are a match to TRBD2. V lost 0 bases, J lost 5 bases, and 13 bases stayed unmatched. Germline CDR1 SGHRS, CDR2 YFSETQ. This CDR3 contains 19 residues. CDR3 nucleotide sequence: TGCGCCAGCAGCTTGGAAGGGTTACTAGCGGGGGGCCCCGGAGATACGCAGTATTTT. Its protein product is CASSLEGLLAGGPGDTQYF.

J is TRBJ2-2 and V is TRBV9; 7 bases fit TRBD2. The CDR3 has 15 residues. The germline V gene encodes CDR1 SGDLS and CDR2 YYNGEE. Losses at the gene ends were 4 bases for V and 2 bases for J; bases not matched to a gene: 5. The CDR3: CASSLSGRNTGELFF. The CDR3 DNA follows: TGTGCCAGCAGCCTTAGCGGGCGAAACACCGGGGAGCTGTTTTTT.

V gene TRBV7-3 combines with J gene TRBJ2-7; TRBD2 matches 9 bases. Germline V gene sequence: CDR1 SGHTA, CDR2 FQGTGA. The CDR3 consists of 17 residues. Trimming took 4 bases from V and 0 from J; bases not matched to a gene: 10. In nucleotides, the CDR3 is TGTGCCAGCAGCTCCATCCTAGCGGGAAAGAGCTCCTACGAGCAGTACTTC. It yields the protein CASSSILAGKSSYEQYF.

The CDR3 region is CASSLMTSVGTDTQYF. CDR3 DNA sequence: TGTGCCAGCAGCTTGATGACTAGCGTCGGCACAGATACGCAGTATTTT. The rearrangement links TRBV5-5 to TRBJ2-3, with 8 bases lining up with TRBD2. The ends lost 1 base at V and 1 base at J; junction bases unmatched: 5. The CDR3 extends over 16 amino acids. Germline V gene lookup returns CDR1 SGHKS and CDR2 YYEKEE (reference sequence).

The chain combines TRBV21-1 with TRBJ1-3; TRBD1 reflects the table's D call only, with no check against the DNA. TRBV21-1 is termed a pseudogene. CDR3 size: 17 residues. For the CDR3, the DNA is TGTGCCAGCAGCAAAGTTCCTGGCAGGGCTTCTGGAAACACCATATATTTT. Translating it yields CASSKVPGRASGNTIYF.

The chain recombines TRBV7-3 with TRBJ2-1; TRBD2 matches at 7 bases. This CDR3 has 15 residues. Looked up from germline, CDR1 is SGHTA and CDR2 is FQGTGA. Trimming at V came to 3 bases and at J to 6 bases, leaving 8 bases not matched to a gene. For the CDR3, the DNA is TGTGCCAGCAGCTTGCTAGCGGAAAGGCGCAATGAGCAGTTCTTC. Translated: CASSLLAERRNEQFF.

This clone was seen a handful of times. This chain links TRBV6-5 with TRBJ1-2, with D possibly matching TRBD1 (6 bases). Trimming cost V 6 bases and J 4 bases, with 15 bases left between them. There are 14 residues in the CDR3. Germline assignment: CDR1 MNHEY and CDR2 SVGAGI. The CDR3 bases are TGTGCCAGCAGCCCGCCAGGGGAGACCTATGGCTACACCTTC. Its translation is CASSPPGETYGYTF.

CDR3 nucleotide sequence: TGTGCCAGCAGCCAAGCGCTTTGGACTAGCGGGGGGCAGGACACCGGGGAGCTGTTTTTT. This sequence encodes CASSQALWTSGGQDTGELFF. The rearrangement links TRBV14 to TRBJ2-2, with TRBD2 identical over 14 bases. The CDR3 consists of 20 residues. The V and J ends lost 1 base and 3 bases, in that order; junction bases with no gene match: 10. CDR1 and CDR2 from the germline V gene are SGHDN and FVKESK.